The present T cell receptor beta chain was sequenced within a study of blood T cell repertoires in COVID-19. Study overall: Spain, Italy and the United States supplied samples that represented acute and convalescent COVID-19. Sources were T cells, B-cell-depleted T cells, or PBMCs; the material itself was cDNA or gDNA.

A single count supports this clone. Other DNA sequences in the same sample also yield this CDR3. Original handling: Scientists estimated how many nucleated cells there were by amplifying reference gene primers. The data were produced by immunoSEQ multiplex PCR, yet TCRdb's version contains in-frame clones alone and is incomplete. That table is the source of V, J and clone size, and D and trimming were worked out from the DNA. Of under 250,000 clones listed, around nine tenths are singletons. Losses at the gene ends were 2 bases for V and 3 bases for J; bases not matched to a gene: 4. This CDR3 contains 15 residues. Germline V lookup: CDR1 SGHRS, CDR2 YFSETQ.

The sequencing sample was made of peripheral blood. This TCR was recovered from an older woman who had recovered from COVID-19. The chain uses TRBV5-1 and TRBJ2-2; 7 nucleotides line up with TRBD1. CDR3 sequence reads: CASSFITGDTGELFF. CDR3 nucleotide sequence: TGCGCCAGCAGCTTTATTACAGGGGACACCGGGGAGCTGTTTTTT.